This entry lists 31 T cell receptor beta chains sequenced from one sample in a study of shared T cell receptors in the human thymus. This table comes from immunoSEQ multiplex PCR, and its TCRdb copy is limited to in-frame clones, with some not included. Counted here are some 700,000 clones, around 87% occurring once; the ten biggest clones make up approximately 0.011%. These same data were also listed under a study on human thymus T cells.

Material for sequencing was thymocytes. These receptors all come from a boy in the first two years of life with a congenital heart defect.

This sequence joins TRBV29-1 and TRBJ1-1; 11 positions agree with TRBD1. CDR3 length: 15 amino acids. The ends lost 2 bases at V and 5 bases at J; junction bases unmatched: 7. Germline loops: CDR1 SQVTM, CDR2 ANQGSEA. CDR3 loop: CSVERGDRGETEAFF. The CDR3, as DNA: TGCAGCGTTGAAAGGGGGGACAGGGGGGAGACTGAAGCTTTCTTT. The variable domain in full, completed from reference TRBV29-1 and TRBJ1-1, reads SAVISQKPSRDICQRGTSLTIQCQVDSQVTMMFWYRQQPGQSLTLIATANQGSEATYESGFVIDKFPISRPNLTFSTLTVSNMSPEDSSIYLCSVERGDRGETEAFFGQGTRLTVV.

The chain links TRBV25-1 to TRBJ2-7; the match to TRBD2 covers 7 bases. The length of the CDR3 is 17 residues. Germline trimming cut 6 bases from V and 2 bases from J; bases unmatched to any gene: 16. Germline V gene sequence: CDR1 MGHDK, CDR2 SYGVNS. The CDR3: CASSPPGRPGLTYEQYF. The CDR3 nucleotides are TGTGCCAGCAGCCCCCCCGGGAGGCCGGGACTTACCTACGAGCAGTACTTC.

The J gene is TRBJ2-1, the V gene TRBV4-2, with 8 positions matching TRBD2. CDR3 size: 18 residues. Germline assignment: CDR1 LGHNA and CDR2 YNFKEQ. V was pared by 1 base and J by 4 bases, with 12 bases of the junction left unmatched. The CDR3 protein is CASSQVVRREALYNEQFF. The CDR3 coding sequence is TGTGCCAGCAGCCAAGTAGTCAGGCGGGAGGCCCTTTACAATGAGCAGTTCTTC.

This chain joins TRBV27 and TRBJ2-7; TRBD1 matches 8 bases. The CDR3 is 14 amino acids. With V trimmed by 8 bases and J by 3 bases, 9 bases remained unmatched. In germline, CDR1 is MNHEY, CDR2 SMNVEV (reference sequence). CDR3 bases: TGTGCCAGCCGCAGACAGGGGCCCCACTACGAGCAGTACTTC. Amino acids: CASRRQGPHYEQYF.

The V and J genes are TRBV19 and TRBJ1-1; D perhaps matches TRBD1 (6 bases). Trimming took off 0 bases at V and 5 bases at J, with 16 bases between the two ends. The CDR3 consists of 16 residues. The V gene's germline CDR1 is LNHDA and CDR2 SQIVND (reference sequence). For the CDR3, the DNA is TGTGCCAGTAGTATAGATCAACAGGGTGGGGCAACTGAAGCTTTCTTT. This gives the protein CASSIDQQGGATEAFF.

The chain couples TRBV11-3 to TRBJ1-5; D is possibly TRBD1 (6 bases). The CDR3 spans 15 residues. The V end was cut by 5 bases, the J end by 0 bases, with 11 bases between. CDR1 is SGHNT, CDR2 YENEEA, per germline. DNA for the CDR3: TGTGCCAGCAGCCTTTCAGGGGATAGCAATCAGCCCCAGCATTTT. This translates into CASSLSGDSNQPQHF. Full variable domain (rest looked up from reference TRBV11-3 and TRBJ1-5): EAGVVQSPRYKIIEKKQPVAFWCNPISGHNTLYWYLQNLGQGPELLIRYENEEAVDDSQLPKDRFSAERLKGVDSTLKIQPAELGDSAVYLCASSLSGDSNQPQHFGDGTRLSIL.

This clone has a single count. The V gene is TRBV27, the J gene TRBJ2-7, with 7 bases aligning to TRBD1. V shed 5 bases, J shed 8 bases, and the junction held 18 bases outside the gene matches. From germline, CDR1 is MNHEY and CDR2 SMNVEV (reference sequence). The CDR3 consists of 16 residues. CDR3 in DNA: TGTGCCAGCAGTCCCCCGGGGACCGGGACAGCCTTACAGCAGTACTTC. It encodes CASSPPGTGTALQQYF.

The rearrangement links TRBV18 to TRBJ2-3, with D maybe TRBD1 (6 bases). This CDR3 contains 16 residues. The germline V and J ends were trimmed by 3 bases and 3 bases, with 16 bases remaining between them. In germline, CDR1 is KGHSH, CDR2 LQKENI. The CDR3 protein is CASSPGNRALTDTQYF. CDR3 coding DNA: TGTGCCAGCTCACCGGGGAACAGGGCCCTGACAGATACGCAGTATTTT.

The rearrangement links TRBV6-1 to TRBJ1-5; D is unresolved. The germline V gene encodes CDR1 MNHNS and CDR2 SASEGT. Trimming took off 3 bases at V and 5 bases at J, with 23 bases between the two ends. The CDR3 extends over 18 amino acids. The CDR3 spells CASSDSTGVWVRDQPQHF. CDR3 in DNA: TGTGCCAGCAGTGATAGTACCGGGGTATGGGTGCGGGATCAGCCCCAGCATTTT.

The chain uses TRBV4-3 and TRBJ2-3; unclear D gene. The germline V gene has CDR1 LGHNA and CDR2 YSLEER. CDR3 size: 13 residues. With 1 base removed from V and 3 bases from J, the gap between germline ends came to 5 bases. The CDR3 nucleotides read TGCGCCAGCAGCCAAGCGAGAACAGATACGCAGTATTTT. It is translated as CASSQARTDTQYF.

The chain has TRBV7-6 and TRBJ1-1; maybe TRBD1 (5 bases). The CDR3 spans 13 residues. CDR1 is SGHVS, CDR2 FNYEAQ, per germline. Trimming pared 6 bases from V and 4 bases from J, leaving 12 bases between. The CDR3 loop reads CASRGEGSTEAFF. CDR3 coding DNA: TGTGCCAGCAGGGGGGAGGGGTCCACTGAAGCTTTCTTT.

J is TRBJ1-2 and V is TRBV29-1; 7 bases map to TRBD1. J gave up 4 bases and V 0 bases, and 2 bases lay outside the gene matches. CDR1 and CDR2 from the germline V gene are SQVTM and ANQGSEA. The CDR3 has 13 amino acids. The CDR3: CSVEEGQPYGYTF. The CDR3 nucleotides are TGCAGCGTTGAAGAGGGACAGCCCTATGGCTACACCTTC. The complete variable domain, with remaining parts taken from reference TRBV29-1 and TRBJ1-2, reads SAVISQKPSRDICQRGTSLTIQCQVDSQVTMMFWYRQQPGQSLTLIATANQGSEATYESGFVIDKFPISRPNLTFSTLTVSNMSPEDSSIYLCSVEEGQPYGYTFGSGTRLTVV.

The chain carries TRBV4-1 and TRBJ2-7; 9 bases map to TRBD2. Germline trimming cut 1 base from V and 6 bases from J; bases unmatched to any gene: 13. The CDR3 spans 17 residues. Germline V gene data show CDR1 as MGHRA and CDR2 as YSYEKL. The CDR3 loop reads CASSQVGSGSLQSEQYF. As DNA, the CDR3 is TGCGCCAGCAGCCAAGTAGGTAGCGGGAGCCTGCAATCCGAGCAGTACTTC.

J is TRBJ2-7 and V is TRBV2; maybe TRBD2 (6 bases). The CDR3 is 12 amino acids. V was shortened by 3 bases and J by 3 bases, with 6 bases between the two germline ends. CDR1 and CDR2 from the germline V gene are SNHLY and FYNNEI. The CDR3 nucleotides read TGTGCCAGCAGTGAGGACTACTACGAGCAGTACTTC. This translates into CASSEDYYEQYF.

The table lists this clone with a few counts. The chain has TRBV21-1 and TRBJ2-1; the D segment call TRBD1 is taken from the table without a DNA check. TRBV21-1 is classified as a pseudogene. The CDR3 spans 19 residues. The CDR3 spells CASSKLGEVGDRGYNEQFF. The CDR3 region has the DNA TGTGCCAGCAGCAAATTAGGAGAGGTCGGAGACAGGGGCTACAATGAGCAGTTCTTC.

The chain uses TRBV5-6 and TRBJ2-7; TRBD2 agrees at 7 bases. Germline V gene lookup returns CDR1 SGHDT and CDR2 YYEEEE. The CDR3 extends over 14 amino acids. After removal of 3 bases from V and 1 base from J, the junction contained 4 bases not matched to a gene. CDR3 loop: CASSSKRDSYEQYF. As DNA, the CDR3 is TGTGCCAGCAGCTCCAAGCGGGATTCCTACGAGCAGTACTTC.

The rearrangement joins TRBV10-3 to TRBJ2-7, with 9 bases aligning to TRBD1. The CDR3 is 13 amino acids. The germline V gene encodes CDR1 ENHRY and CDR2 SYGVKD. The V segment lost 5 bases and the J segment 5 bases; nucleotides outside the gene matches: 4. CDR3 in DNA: TGTGCCATCAGTATTACAGGGGGCGACGAGCAGTACTTC. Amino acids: CAISITGGDEQYF.

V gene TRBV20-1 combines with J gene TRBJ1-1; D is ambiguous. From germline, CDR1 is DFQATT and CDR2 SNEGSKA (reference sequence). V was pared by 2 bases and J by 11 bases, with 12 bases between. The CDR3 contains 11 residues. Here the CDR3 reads CSARPAPGAFF. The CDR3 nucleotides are TGCAGTGCTAGACCGGCTCCGGGGGCTTTCTTT.

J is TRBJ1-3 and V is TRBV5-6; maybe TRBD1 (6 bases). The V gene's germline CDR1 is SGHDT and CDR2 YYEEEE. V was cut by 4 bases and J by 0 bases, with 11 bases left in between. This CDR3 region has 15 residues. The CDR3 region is CASSRGQNSGNTIYF. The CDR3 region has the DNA TGTGCCAGCAGCAGAGGACAGAACTCTGGAAACACCATATATTTT. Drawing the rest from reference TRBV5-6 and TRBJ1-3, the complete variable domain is DAGVTQSPTHLIKTRGQQVTLRCSPKSGHDTVSWYQQALGQGPQFIFQYYEEEERQRGNFPDRFSGHQFPNYSSELNVNALLLGDSALYLCASSRGQNSGNTIYFGEGSWLTVV.

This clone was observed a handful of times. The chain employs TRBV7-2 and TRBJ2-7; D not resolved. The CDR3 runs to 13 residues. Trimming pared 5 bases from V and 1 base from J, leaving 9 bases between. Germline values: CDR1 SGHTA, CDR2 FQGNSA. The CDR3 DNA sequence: TGTGCCAGCAGCCCCAGGCGTTCCTACGAGCAGTACTTC. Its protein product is CASSPRRSYEQYF.

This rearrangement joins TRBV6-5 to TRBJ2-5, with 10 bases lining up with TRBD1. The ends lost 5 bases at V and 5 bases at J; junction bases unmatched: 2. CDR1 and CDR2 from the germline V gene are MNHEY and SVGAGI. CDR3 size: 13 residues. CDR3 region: CASSRTGGETQYF. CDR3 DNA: TGTGCCAGCAGTCGGACAGGGGGTGAGACCCAGTACTTC.

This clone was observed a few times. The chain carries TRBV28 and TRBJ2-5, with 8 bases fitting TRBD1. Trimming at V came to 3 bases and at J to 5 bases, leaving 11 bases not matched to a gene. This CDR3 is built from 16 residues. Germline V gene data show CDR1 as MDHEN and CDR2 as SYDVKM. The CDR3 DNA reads TGTGCCAGCAGTTTCCCCCGAGCAGGGGGCTGGGAGACCCAGTACTTC. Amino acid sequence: CASSFPRAGGWETQYF.

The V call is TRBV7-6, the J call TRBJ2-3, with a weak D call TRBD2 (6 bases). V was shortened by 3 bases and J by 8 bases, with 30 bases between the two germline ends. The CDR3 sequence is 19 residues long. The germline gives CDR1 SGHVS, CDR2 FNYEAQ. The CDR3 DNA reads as TGTGCCAGCAGCTTTTCCTTGCGCCCCGGGACTTCCGCGGAGGCTACGCAGTATTTT. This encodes CASSFSLRPGTSAEATQYF.

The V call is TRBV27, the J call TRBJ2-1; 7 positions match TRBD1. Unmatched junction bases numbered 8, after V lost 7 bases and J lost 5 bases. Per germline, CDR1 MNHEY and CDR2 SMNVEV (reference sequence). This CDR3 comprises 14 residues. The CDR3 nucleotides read TGTGCCAGCACGACAGGGCGAGGGAACAATGAGCAGTTCTTC. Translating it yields CASTTGRGNNEQFF.

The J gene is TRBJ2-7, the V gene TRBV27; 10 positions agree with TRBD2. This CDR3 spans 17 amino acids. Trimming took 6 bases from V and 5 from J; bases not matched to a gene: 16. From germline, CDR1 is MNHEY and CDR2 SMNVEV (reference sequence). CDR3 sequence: CASRGAGSGRHINEQYF. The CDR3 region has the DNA TGTGCCAGCAGAGGCGCTGGTAGCGGGAGGCACATTAACGAGCAGTACTTC.

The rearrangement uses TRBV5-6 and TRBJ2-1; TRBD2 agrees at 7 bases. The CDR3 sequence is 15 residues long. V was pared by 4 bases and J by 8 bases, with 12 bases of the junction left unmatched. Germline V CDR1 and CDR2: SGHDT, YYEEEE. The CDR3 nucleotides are TGTGCCAGCAGCCGTGGGGGGGTGTGGGTGGATGAGCAGTTCTTC. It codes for CASSRGGVWVDEQFF.

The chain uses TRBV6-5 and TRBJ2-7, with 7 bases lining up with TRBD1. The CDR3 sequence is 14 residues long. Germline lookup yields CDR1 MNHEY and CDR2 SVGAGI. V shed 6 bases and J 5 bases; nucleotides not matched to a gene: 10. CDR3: CASRLGQEHHEQYF. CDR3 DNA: TGTGCCAGCAGACTCGGACAGGAGCACCACGAGCAGTACTTC.

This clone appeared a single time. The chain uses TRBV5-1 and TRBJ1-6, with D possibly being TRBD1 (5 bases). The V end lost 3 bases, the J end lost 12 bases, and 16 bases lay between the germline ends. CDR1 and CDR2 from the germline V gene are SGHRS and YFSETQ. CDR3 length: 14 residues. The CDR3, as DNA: TGCGCCAGCAGCTCCCACCCCGACAGCTTACCCCTCCACTTT. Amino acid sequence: CASSSHPDSLPLHF.

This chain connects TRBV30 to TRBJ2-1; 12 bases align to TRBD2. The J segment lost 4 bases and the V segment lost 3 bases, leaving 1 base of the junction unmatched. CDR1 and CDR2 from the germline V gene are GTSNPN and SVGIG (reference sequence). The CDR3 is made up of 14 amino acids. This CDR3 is CAWSLAGGYNEQFF. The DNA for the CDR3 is TGTGCCTGGAGCCTAGCGGGGGGGTACAATGAGCAGTTCTTC.

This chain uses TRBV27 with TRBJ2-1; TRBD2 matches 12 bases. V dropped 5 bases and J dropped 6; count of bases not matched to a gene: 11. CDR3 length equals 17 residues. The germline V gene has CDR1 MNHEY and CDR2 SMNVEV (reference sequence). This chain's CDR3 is CASSPPPLAGGSNEQFF. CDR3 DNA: TGTGCCAGCAGTCCGCCCCCTCTAGCGGGGGGGAGCAATGAGCAGTTCTTC.

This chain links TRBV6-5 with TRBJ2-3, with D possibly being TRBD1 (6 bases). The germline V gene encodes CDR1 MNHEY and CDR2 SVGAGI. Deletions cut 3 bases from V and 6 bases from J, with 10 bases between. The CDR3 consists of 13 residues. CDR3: CASSYGGSDTQYF. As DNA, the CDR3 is TGTGCCAGCAGTTATGGGGGCAGTGATACGCAGTATTTT.